This TCR beta chain was captured in a study of control samples from healthy donors and cancer patients. The method was immunoSEQ multiplex PCR; TCRdb's version includes in-frame clones alone and lacks a portion of them. Here the sample spans 130,000 or so clones, more than 80% being singletons. The CDR3 loop spans 13 amino acids. Trimming shortened V by 8 bases and J by 5 bases, and 13 bases separated the two germline ends. CDR1 and CDR2 (germline): MNHEY, SVGEGT. This chain uses TRBV6-2 or TRBV6-3 with TRBJ1-5, with D possibly being TRBD1 (5 bases). The source is a man aged 45-60 years in good health. The source material was blood. The CDR3 protein is CASGWGFDQPQHF. The CDR3 DNA reads TGTGCCAGCGGTTGGGGGTTTGATCAGCCCCAGCATTTT.